These 8 T cell receptor beta chains share one sample of origin, sequenced in a study of blood T cell repertoires in COVID-19. Sequencing used immunoSEQ multiplex PCR; TCRdb keeps in-frame clones, though not all of them. The sample lists 37,000 or so clones; over 75% were seen once. The source material was peripheral blood. The receptor source for this set is a man between 60 and 75 years old with active COVID-19.

This chain links TRBV15 with TRBJ1-4, with D maybe TRBD1 (5 bases). The CDR3 loop spans 14 amino acids. The V and J ends lost 5 bases and 5 bases respectively, with 12 bases between them. CDR1 is LNHNV and CDR2 is YYDKDF in the germline V gene (reference sequence). The CDR3 spells CATSWTRTNEKLFF. The CDR3 DNA is TGTGCCACCAGCTGGACCAGGACAAATGAAAAACTGTTTTTT.

This chain uses TRBV7-3 with TRBJ2-5; TRBD2 aligns across 12 bases. Germline-derived CDR1 and CDR2 are SGHTA and FQGTGA. CDR3 size: 15 residues. After removal of 5 bases from V and 5 bases from J, the junction contained 6 bases not matched to a gene. As DNA, the CDR3 is TGTGCCAGCAGCCAACTAGCGGGGGGCGTGGAGACCCAGTACTTC. This codes for CASSQLAGGVETQYF.

This rearrangement joins TRBV12-3 or TRBV12-4 to TRBJ2-5; 9 bases match TRBD2. V lost 8 bases and J lost 5; bases outside the gene matches: 6. This CDR3 contains 13 residues. The DNA for the CDR3 is TGTGCCAGCTTAGCGGGAGTGGGGGAGACCCAGTACTTC. Its translation is CASLAGVGETQYF.

This clone was found once. This chain uses TRBV5-1 with TRBJ2-3; 9 bases match TRBD1. The CDR3 runs to 16 residues. Germline CDR1 SGHRS, CDR2 YFSETQ. Trimming cost V 4 bases and J 2 bases; bases outside gene matches: 8. The CDR3 protein is CASSRPDRGFTDTQYF. The CDR3 nucleotides read TGCGCCAGCAGCCGTCCGGACAGGGGATTCACAGATACGCAGTATTTT. Using reference TRBV5-1 and TRBJ2-3 for the parts outside the CDR3, the full variable domain is KAGVTQTPRYLIKTRGQQVTLSCSPISGHRSVSWYQQTPGQGLQFLFEYFSETQRNKGNFPGRFSGRQFSNSRSEMNVSTLELGDSALYLCASSRPDRGFTDTQYFGPGTRLTVL.

The chain links TRBV10-3 to TRBJ2-4, with 8 nucleotides matching TRBD2. Germline lookup yields CDR1 ENHRY and CDR2 SYGVKD. With 5 bases clipped from V and 9 bases from J, the junction kept 6 bases outside the gene matches. This CDR3 is built from 13 residues. CDR3 protein: CAISPGLDGIQYF. The DNA for the CDR3 is TGTGCCATCAGTCCGGGACTAGACGGCATTCAGTACTTC.

The gene calls are TRBV11-2 and TRBJ2-7, with D possibly matching TRBD2 (5 bases). V lost 1 base, J lost 0 bases, and 13 bases lay in between. Germline assignment: CDR1 SGHAT and CDR2 FQNNGV. This CDR3 is built from 16 residues. This CDR3 is CASSLGLTGNSYEQYF. The CDR3, as DNA: TGTGCCAGCAGCTTAGGTCTCACCGGGAACTCCTACGAGCAGTACTTC. Supplemented by reference TRBV11-2 and TRBJ2-7, the full variable domain reads EAGVAQSPRYKIIEKRQSVAFWCNPISGHATLYWYQQILGQGPKLLIQFQNNGVVDDSQLPKDRFSAERLKGVDSTLKIQPAKLEDSAVYLCASSLGLTGNSYEQYFGPGTRLTVT.

The genes are TRBV18 and TRBJ1-2; the D is unclear. CDR3 length: 15 residues. The germline V gene encodes CDR1 KGHSH and CDR2 LQKENI. The V end was cut by 4 bases, the J end by 0 bases, with 12 bases between. CDR3 nucleotides: TGTGCCAGCTCACTCGGAGGGTTAGCTAACTATGGCTACACCTTC. It specifies CASSLGGLANYGYTF.

The V call is TRBV5-1, the J call TRBJ1-2; D is ambiguous. V was shortened by 0 bases and J by 0 bases, with 6 bases between the two germline ends. This CDR3 comprises 14 residues. Per the germline V gene, CDR1 is SGHRS and CDR2 is YFSETQ. The CDR3 reads CASSLERANYGYTF. The CDR3 DNA sequence: TGCGCCAGCAGCTTGGAACGGGCTAACTATGGCTACACCTTC.